This T cell receptor (beta chain) originates from a study of T cell responses to AZD1222 COVID-19 vaccine (dated by TCRdb to the early 2020s). Regarding the research as a whole: TCR sequencing was performed for more than 230 trial participants, of whom about 200 were given two doses of AZD1222 and approximately 26 were given two doses of MenACWY control vaccine. Enrollment into the trials was organized by age into subgroups of 18-55, 56-69 and 70-plus years, and those subgroups contained roughly 150, 30 and 60 TCR-sequenced participants, respectively. Results the study describes overall, beyond this receptor: A significant rise in spike-specific TCR breadth and depth was observed after two AZD1222 doses relative to day 0 and relative to MenACWY recipients. Only 5 to 7 AZD1222 recipients were SARS-CoV-2 seropositive at baseline, limiting conclusions about previously exposed vaccinees. Participants were mostly white British, with more females than males. The authors suggested clonal diversity may have been underestimated. The vaccine-associated CD4 TCRs covered the entire spike protein, and the dominant responses fell in regions 160-218 and 743-854. Reportedly, almost half of the unique spike-specific TCRs recognized epitopes lying outside the regions that are mutated in the B.1.351 and B.1.1.7 variants. In the small 56-69-year group, the increase in depth fell short of significance, most likely because of low power. Because no day 14 peak-response samples were available, repertoires were characterized only after the peak T cell response.

The CDR3 regions of human TCRbeta chains were analyzed by immunosequencing. The study's processing was this. TCRs in the repertoires were compared against a reference library of SARS-CoV-2-specific TCRs that had been generated with the MIRA antigen-specificity platform. Breadth meant the fraction of unique TCRs that were SARS-CoV-2-associated, whereas depth meant the fraction of total T cells that were SARS-CoV-2-associated. Using the MIRA data, each spike-specific TCR was mapped to the spike region that the TCR reacts to and placed in a CD4 or CD8 class. Log10-transformed breadth and depth values were compared by one-way ANOVA with Sidak's multiple comparisons tests. Held by TCRdb, this immuneACCESS table contains in-frame sequences only and omits some clones. Under half of the omission traces to an unresolved V gene where checked; the cause of the rest is unknown. For V, J and clone size, that table is used; D and trimming come from the DNA. The sample includes roughly 85,000 clones, with roughly 86% observed a single time. Clones ranked in the top ten supply approximately 4.8% of the sample.

The meaning of the sample's time point label: baseline before first vaccination. The label giving this sample's treatment or condition can be read as: meningococcal conjugate vaccine given as trial control. Vaccinee samples came from UK trials COV001 and COV002, including a single-blind randomized controlled phase 2/3 trial of AZD1222 (ChAdOx1 nCoV-19) in healthy adults. For TCRbeta chain sequencing, PBMC samples from trial participants were taken at day 0 and at day 28 after the second dose. Regarding this clone: Its cognate antigen has yet to be identified. No quality values exist for individual bases; no much larger clone is one base distant.

Sequenced material: peripheral blood, taken on day 0 of MenACWY control vaccination. The TCR originated in an adult in good health.

The DNA sequence is as follows: TGTGCCAGCAGTTCCACGACAGGGTCTCAATCCTTAAAGGATTCACCCCTCCACTTT. Its protein product is CASSSTTGSQSLKDSPLHF. The chain employs TRBV27 and TRBJ1-6, with 7 bases aligning to TRBD1. The CDR3 runs 19 amino acids, cysteine and phenylalanine included. The CDR3 DNA has 57 bases and is translated from base 1. Trimmed from V: 4 bases; trimmed from J: 8 bases; junction bases lacking a gene match: 20. Looking up the germline V gene (reference sequence) yields CDR1 MNHEY and CDR2 SMNVEV.